Listed below are T cell receptor beta chains from one sample, sequenced in a study of radiation and T cells in renal cell carcinoma. Libraries were prepared by immunoSEQ multiplex PCR; TCRdb keeps only in-frame clonotypes and omits some of them. The table records more than 150,000 clones, 87% of them present only once. The sample was blood, taken from a patient whose treatment included radiotherapy and nephrectomy. These receptors were collected from a woman aged 45-60 years with renal cell carcinoma. Each CDR3 is given with its conserved first and last residue. D genes are given only for firm matches. The size entry is marked missing in some rows and otherwise reads once, few, many or a size class.

d_gene,abundance,v_gene,j_gene,CDR3nt,CDR3aa
TRBD2,.,TRBV18,TRBJ2-7,TGTGCCAGCTCATCTAGCGGGGGAAGCTCCTACGAGCAGTACTTC,CASSSSGGSSYEQYF
.,.,TRBV18,TRBJ1-6,TGTGCCAGCTCACCCCGGACAGTGGATTCACCCCTCCACTTT,CASSPRTVDSPLHF
TRBD2,.,TRBV6-1,TRBJ2-7,TGTGCCAGCAGGACTAGCGGGTCTTACGAGCAGTACTTC,CASRTSGSYEQYF
.,.,TRBV29-1,TRBJ1-1,TGCAGCGTTGAGAGACAGACTTACACTGAAGCTTTCTTT,CSVERQTYTEAFF
.,.,TRBV18,TRBJ1-2,TGTGCCAGCTCACCTCAACGGGACATAGCCCATAACTATGGCTACACCTTC,CASSPQRDIAHNYGYTF
.,.,TRBV5-1,TRBJ1-4,TGCGCCAGCAGCTTTCGGACACTTGCAACTAATGAAAAACTGTTTTTT,CASSFRTLATNEKLFF
TRBD1,.,TRBV15,TRBJ1-1,TGTGCCACCAGCGCCTTCAGGGGGCGAGGTGAAGCTTTCTTT,CATSAFRGRGEAFF
.,.,TRBV5-4,TRBJ2-5,TGTGCCAGCAGCTTGGATCAGGTTGGCGGGACCCAAGAGACCCAGTACTTC,CASSLDQVGGTQETQYF
.,.,TRBV5-4,TRBJ2-5,TGTGCCAGCAGCTACAAAGCGGATAAAGAGACCCAGTACTTC,CASSYKADKETQYF
.,.,TRBV20-1,TRBJ2-7,TGCAGCGGGGGACCGGGGCGAGAGCAGTACTTC,CSGGPGREQYF
TRBD1,.,TRBV18,TRBJ1-2,TGTGCCAGCTCCCCACCAGGGGGCGCTTATGGCTACACCTTC,CASSPPGGAYGYTF
.,once,TRBV13,TRBJ2-1,TGTGCCAGCAGCTTAGAAAAGTGGTCGGGGGACAATGAGCAGTTCTTC,CASSLEKWSGDNEQFF
.,.,TRBV19,TRBJ1-1,TGTGCCAGTAGTATCGGGGCACAGAGGGGGGGGCGCCGGGACACTGAAGCTTTCTTT,CASSIGAQRGGRRDTEAFF
.,.,TRBV5-4,TRBJ2-1,TGTGCCAGCAGCTTGGGTTCGGATGAGCAGTTCTTC,CASSLGSDEQFF
TRBD1,.,TRBV29-1,TRBJ1-2,TGCAGCGTCCAAACAGGGGAGTATGGCTACACCTTC,CSVQTGEYGYTF
.,.,TRBV7-2,TRBJ2-5,TGTGCCAGCAGTTGGACAATCCCAGAGACCCAGTACTTC,CASSWTIPETQYF
.,.,TRBV5-1,TRBJ1-2,TGCGCCAGCAGCTTGGGGGCAGGGGCGAACTATGGCTACACCTTC,CASSLGAGANYGYTF
TRBD1,.,TRBV25-1,TRBJ2-7,TGTGCCAGCAGGTCACCGGGACAGGGCTACGAGCAGTACTTC,CASRSPGQGYEQYF
.,.,TRBV7-7,TRBJ1-6,TGTGCTAGCAGCTTAGAGTGGGATTCACCCCTCCACTTT,CASSLEWDSPLHF